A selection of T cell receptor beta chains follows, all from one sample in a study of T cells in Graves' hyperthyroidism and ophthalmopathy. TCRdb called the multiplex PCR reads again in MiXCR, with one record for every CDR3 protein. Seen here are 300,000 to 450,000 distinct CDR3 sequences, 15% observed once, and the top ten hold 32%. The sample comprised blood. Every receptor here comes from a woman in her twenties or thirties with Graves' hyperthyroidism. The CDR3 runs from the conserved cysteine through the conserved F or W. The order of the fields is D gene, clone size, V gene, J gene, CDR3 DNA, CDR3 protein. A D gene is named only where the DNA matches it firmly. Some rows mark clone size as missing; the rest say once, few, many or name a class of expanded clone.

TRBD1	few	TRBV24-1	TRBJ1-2	TGTGCCACCAGTGAGGGACAGGGGGAGGTTGGCTACACCTTC	CATSEGQGEVGYTF
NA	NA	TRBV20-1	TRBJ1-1	TGCAGTGCTAGATCTACAACCTCCGGGACTATGAACACTGAAGCTTTCTTT	CSARSTTSGTMNTEAFF
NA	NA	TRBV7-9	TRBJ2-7	TGTGCCAGCAGTCACGGACGTACCGTCTCCTACGAGCAGTACTTC	CASSHGRTVSYEQYF
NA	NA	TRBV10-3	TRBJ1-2	TGTGCCATCAGTGCAGGAGATGGCTACACCTTC	CAISAGDGYTF
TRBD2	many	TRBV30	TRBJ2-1	TGTGCCTGGAGTTCCCGACTAGCGGGAGGCCGGGGCAATGAGCAGTTCTTC	CAWSSRLAGGRGNEQFF
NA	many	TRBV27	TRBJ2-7	TGTGCCAGCGGCCCACGGCCCAGCTCCTACGAGCAGTACTTC	CASGPRPSSYEQYF
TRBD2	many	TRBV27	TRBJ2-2	TGTGCCAGCACTTCCCTAGCGGGAATATGGACCGGGGAGCTGTTTTTT	CASTSLAGIWTGELFF
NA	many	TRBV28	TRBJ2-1	TGTGCCAGCAGTGGGGCGGGAAGGCACAATGAGCAGTTCTTC	CASSGAGRHNEQFF
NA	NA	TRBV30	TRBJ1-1	TGTGCCTGGACGGACTCGGGGGAAAACACTGAAGCTTTCTTT	CAWTDSGENTEAFF
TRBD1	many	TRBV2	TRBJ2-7	TGTGCCAGCAGTTATGACCGGGACAGGGCCTACGAGCAGTACTTC	CASSYDRDRAYEQYF
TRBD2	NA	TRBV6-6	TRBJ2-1	TGTGCCAGCAGTTACTCAGGACTAGCCCCCTACAATGAGCAGTTCTTC	CASSYSGLAPYNEQFF
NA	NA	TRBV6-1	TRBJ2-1	TGTGCCAGCAGTACTCTTGAGGTGGGCCCTACCGCCCGTGAGCAGTTCTTC	CASSTLEVGPTAREQFF
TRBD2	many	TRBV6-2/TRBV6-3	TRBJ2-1	TGTGCCAGCAGTCTTAGCGGGAGCTCCTACAATGAGCAGTTCTTC	CASSLSGSSYNEQFF
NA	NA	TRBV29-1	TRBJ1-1	TGCAGCGTTGAAGTTTCAACTGAAGCTTTCTTT	CSVEVSTEAFF
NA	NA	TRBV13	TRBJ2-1	TGTGCCAGCAGCACCCCAAGGATCTCGGATGAGCATTTCTTC	CASSTPRISDEHFF
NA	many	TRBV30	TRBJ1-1	TGTGCCTGGAGTGCCAGGTGGGGGGACACTGAAGCTTTCTTT	CAWSARWGDTEAFF
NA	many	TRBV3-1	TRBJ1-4	TGTGCCAGCAGCCAAGTCCTAGGTGAAAAACTGTTTTTT	CASSQVLGEKLFF
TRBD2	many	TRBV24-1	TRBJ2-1	TGTGCCACCAGTGACTTGAGGGCGGGAGGGCCTCGTAATGAGCAGTTCTTC	CATSDLRAGGPRNEQFF
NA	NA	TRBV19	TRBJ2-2	TGTGCCAGTACTACAGCGAACACCGGGGAGCTGTTTTTT	CASTTANTGELFF
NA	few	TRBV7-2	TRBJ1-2	TGTGCCAGCAGCTTTAGTGCGGCAGTACCCTATGGCTACACCTTC	CASSFSAAVPYGYTF
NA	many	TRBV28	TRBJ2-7	TGTGCCAGCAGGGGCAACAGGGACGAGCAGTACTTC	CASRGNRDEQYF
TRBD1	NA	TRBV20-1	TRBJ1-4	TGCAGTGCTAGAGGCTCGACAGGGGGCCCTGCAACTAATGAAAAACTGTTTTTT	CSARGSTGGPATNEKLFF
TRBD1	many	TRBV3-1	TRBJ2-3	TGTGCCAGCAGCCTCGACAGGGCTAGCACAGATACGCAGTATTTT	CASSLDRASTDTQYF
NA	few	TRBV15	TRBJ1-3	TGTGCCACCAGCAGGGGGGGGATCGTCTCTGGAAACACCATATATTTT	CATSRGGIVSGNTIYF
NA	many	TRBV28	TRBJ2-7	TGTGCCAGCAGTTCCGCCCCCTACGAGCAGTACTTC	CASSSAPYEQYF
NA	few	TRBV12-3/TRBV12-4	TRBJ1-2	TGTGCCAGCAGGGACGCGGGTATCGATGGCTACACCTTC	CASRDAGIDGYTF
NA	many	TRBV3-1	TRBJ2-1	TGTGCCAGCAGCCAAGTGGCCCAGGGATCCGATGAGCAGTTCTTC	CASSQVAQGSDEQFF
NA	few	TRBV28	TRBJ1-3	TGTGCCAGCAGTCCCAACTCGGGGTACACCATATATTTT	CASSPNSGYTIYF
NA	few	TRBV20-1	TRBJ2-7	TGCAGTGCTAGTCCGCCAAGACTAGTTCTCTACGAGCAGTACTTC	CSASPPRLVLYEQYF
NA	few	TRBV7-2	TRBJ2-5	TGTGCCAGCAGCTTAGAAGCGGCAGGCGGGGAGACCCAGTACTTC	CASSLEAAGGETQYF